This T cell receptor (beta chain) was identified during a study of blood T cell repertoires in COVID-19. Study in general: PBMCs, B-cell-depleted T cells, or T cells provided the cDNA or gDNA that made up the material.

The V gene's germline CDR1 is SGHNT and CDR2 YYREEE (reference sequence). The V and J ends lost 3 bases and 4 bases, in that order; junction bases with no gene match: 20. The CDR3 loop spans 19 amino acids. Per the study methods: Nucleated cell counts were estimated from reference gene primer amplification. The data were produced by immunoSEQ multiplex PCR, yet TCRdb's version contains in-frame clones alone and is incomplete. V and J calls and clone size are given by that table; D and trimming were obtained from the DNA. Of around 120,000 clones in the sample, 82% were seen once. The chain is built from TRBV5-4 and TRBJ1-2; 8 bases are a match to TRBD1. Sample: peripheral blood. The receptor was derived from a man in his 70s with active or convalescent COVID-19. CDR3 residues: CASSSKGGDRTGSGYGYTF. DNA of the CDR3: TGTGCCAGCAGCTCTAAAGGGGGGGATCGGACAGGGAGCGGCTATGGCTACACCTTC. The full variable domain, rest sourced from reference TRBV5-4 and TRBJ1-2, is ETGVTQSPTHLIKTRGQQVTLRCSSQSGHNTVSWYQQALGQGPQFIFQYYREEENGRGNFPPRFSGLQFPNYSSELNVNALELDDSALYLCASSSKGGDRTGSGYGYTFGSGTRLTVV.